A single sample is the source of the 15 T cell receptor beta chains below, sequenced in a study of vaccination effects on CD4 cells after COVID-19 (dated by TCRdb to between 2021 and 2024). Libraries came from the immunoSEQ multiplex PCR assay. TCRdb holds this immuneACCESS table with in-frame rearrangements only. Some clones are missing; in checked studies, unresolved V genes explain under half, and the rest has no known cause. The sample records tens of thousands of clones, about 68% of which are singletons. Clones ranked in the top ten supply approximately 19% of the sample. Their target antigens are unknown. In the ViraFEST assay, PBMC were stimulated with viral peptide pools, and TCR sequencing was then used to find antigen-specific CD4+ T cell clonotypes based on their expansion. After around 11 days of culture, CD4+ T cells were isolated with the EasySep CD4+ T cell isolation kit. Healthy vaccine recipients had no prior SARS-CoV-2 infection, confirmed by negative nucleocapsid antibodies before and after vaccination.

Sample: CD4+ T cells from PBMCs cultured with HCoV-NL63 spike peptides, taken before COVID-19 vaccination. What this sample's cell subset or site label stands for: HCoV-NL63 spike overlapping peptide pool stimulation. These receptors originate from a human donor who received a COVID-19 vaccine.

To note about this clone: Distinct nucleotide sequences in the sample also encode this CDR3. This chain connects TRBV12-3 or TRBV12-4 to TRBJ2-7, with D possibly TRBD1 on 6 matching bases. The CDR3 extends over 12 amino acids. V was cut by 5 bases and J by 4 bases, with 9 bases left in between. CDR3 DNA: TGTGCCAGCAGTCCGGACAGTTACGAGCAGTACTTC. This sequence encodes CASSPDSYEQYF.

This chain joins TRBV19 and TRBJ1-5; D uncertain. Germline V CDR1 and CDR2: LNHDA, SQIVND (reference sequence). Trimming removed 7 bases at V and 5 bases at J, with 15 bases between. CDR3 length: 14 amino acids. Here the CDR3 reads CASKDGRLYQPQHF. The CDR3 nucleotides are TGTGCCAGTAAGGACGGCAGGTTATATCAGCCCCAGCATTTT. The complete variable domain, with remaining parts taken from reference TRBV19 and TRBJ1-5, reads DGGITQSPKYLFRKEGQNVTLSCEQNLNHDAMYWYRQDPGQGLRLIYYSQIVNDFQKGDIAEGYSVSREKKESFPLTVTSAQKNPTAFYLCASKDGRLYQPQHFGDGTRLSIL.

The DNA of the CDR3 is TGTGCCAGCAGCCCCCCGCGGACTAGCGGGAGCTCCTTACTCTACGAGCAGTACTTC. This encodes CASSPPRTSGSSLLYEQYF. This chain uses TRBV13 with TRBJ2-7, with TRBD2 matching over 13 bases. The CDR3 contains 19 residues. V lost 5 bases to trimming and J lost 3 bases; unmatched junction nucleotides: 16. Germline CDR1 and CDR2: PRHDT and FYEKMQ (reference sequence).

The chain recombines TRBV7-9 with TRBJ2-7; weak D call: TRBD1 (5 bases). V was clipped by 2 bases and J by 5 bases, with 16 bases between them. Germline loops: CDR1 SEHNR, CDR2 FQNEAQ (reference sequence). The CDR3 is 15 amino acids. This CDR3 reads CASSLSGSVRDEQYF. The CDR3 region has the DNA TGTGCCAGCAGCTTATCCGGCTCGGTCAGGGACGAGCAGTACTTC.

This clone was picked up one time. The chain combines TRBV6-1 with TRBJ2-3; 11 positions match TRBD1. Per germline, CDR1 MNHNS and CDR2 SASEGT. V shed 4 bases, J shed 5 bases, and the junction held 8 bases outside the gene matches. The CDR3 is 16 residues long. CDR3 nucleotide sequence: TGTGCCAGCAGTGTTTCCGGACAGGGGGCTGGAGATACGCAGTATTTT. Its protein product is CASSVSGQGAGDTQYF.

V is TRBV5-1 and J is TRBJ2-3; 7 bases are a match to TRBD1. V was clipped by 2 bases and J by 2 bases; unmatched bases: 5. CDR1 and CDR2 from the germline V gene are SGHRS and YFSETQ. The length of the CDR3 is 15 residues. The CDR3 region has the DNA TGCGCCAGCAGCTTAGGGACAGCACTCACAGATACGCAGTATTTT. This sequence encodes CASSLGTALTDTQYF.

The CDR3: CASSSRPGSPIYNEQFF. In DNA, the CDR3 is TGTGCCAGCAGCTCCCGGCCCGGGTCCCCTATCTACAATGAGCAGTTCTTC. J is TRBJ2-1 and V is TRBV7-2, with D uncertain. Germline V gives CDR1 SGHTA, CDR2 FQGNSA. V lost 4 bases to trimming and J lost 3 bases, with 19 bases between them. This CDR3 has 17 residues.

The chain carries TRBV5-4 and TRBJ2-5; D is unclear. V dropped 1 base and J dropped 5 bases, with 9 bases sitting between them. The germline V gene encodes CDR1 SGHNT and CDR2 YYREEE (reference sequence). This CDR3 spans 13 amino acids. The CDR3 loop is CASSLLPAETQYF. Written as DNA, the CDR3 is TGTGCCAGCAGCTTGCTACCCGCCGAGACCCAGTACTTC. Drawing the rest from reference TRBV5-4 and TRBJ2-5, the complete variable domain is ETGVTQSPTHLIKTRGQQVTLRCSSQSGHNTVSWYQQALGQGPQFIFQYYREEENGRGNFPPRFSGLQFPNYSSELNVNALELDDSALYLCASSLLPAETQYFGPGTRLLVL.

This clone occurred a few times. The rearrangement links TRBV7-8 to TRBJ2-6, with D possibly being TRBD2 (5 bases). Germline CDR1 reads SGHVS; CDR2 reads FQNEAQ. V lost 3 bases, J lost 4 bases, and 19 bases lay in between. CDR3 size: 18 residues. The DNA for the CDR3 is TGTGCCAGCAGCTTCCGAGGGCTTGAGTACTCCGGGGCCAACGTCCTGACTTTC. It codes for CASSFRGLEYSGANVLTF.

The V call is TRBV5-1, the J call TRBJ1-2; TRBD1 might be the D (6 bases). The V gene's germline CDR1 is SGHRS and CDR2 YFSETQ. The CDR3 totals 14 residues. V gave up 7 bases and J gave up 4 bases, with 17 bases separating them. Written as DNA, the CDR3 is TGCGCCAGCTATACTGGACAGCTTCTCTATGGCTACACCTTC. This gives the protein CASYTGQLLYGYTF.

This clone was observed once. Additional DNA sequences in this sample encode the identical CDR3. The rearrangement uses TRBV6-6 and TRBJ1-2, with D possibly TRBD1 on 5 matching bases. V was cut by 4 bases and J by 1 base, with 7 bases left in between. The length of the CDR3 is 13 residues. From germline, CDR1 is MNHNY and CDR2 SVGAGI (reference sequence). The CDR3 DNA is TGTGCCAGCAGTTCCGACAGTAACTATGGCTACACCTTC. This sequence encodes CASSSDSNYGYTF.

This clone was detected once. CDR3 in amino acids: CASTPGAVNTEAFF. Here the CDR3 DNA reads TGTGCCAGCACCCCCGGAGCTGTGAACACTGAAGCTTTCTTT. V and J are TRBV7-2 and TRBJ1-1; D gene unclear. V shed 7 bases and J shed 0 bases, with 12 bases lying between them. The CDR3 loop spans 14 amino acids. Germline V CDR1 and CDR2: SGHTA, FQGNSA.

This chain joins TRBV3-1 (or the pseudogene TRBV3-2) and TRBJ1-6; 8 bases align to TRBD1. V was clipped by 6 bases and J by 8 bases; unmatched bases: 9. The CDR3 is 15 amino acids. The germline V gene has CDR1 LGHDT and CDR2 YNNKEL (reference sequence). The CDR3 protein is CASRETGTGYSPLHF. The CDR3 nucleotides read TGTGCCAGCAGGGAGACCGGGACAGGTTATTCACCCCTCCACTTT.

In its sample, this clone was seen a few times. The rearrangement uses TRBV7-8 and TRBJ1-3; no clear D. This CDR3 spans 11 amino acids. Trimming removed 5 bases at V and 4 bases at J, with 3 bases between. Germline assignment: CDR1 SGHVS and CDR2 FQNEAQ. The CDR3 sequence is CASSRGNTIYF. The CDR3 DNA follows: TGTGCCAGCAGCCGCGGAAACACCATATATTTT.

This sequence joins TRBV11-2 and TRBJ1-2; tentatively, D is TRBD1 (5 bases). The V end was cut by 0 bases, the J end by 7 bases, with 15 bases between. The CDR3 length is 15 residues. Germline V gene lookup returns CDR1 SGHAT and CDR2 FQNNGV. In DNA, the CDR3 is TGTGCCAGCAGCTTAGAGTCAGGCCCTAGGGGTGGCTACACCTTC. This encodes CASSLESGPRGGYTF.